One and the same sample provided the 22 T cell receptor beta chains below, sequenced in a study of vaccination and CD4 T cells after COVID-19. These TCRs' antigens remain unknown. An Oncomine TCR Beta short-read assay was used to sequence the DNA from cultured CD4+ T cells. In TCRdb, the PCR reads were re-called with MiXCR into one record per CDR3 protein. Counted here are 13,000 or so distinct CDR3 sequences, 35% occurring once; the ten biggest clones make up around an eighth. Treatment specified: approximately 9-day PBMC culture with coronavirus spike peptide pools or control peptides (ViraFEST assay). Sequenced: CD4+ T cells from blood, cultured in vitro. The receptors derive from a human donor who had recovered from COVID-19.

The rearrangement uses TRBV5-1 and TRBJ2-4, with D perhaps TRBD1 or TRBD2 (5 bases each). Germline V CDR1 and CDR2: SGHRS, YFSETQ. The CDR3 loop spans 14 amino acids. V gave up 7 bases and J gave up 6 bases, with 17 bases separating them. DNA for the CDR3: TGCGCCAGCGGGGACGCCCAAGGCGGAAACATTCAGTACTTC. Translation: CASGDAQGGNIQYF.

This chain connects TRBV15 to TRBJ1-5, with 7 bases fitting TRBD1. The junction had 8 bases not matched to a gene; V was cut back by 0 bases and J by 6 bases. This CDR3 comprises 16 residues. The germline V gene has CDR1 LNHNV and CDR2 YYDKDF (reference sequence). The CDR3 loop is CATSRELRDRAQPQHF. The CDR3 DNA is TGTGCCACCAGCAGAGAACTCCGGGACAGAGCTCAGCCCCAGCATTTT.

This clonotype was seen a few times. The rearrangement links TRBV7-7 to TRBJ2-5; 9 nucleotides agree with TRBD2. This CDR3 spans 14 amino acids. The germline gives CDR1 SSHAT, CDR2 FNYEAQ (reference sequence). The DNA of the CDR3 is TGTGCTAGTTCGGCTAGCGGGATCCAAGAGACCCAGTACTTC. The encoded protein is CASSASGIQETQYF.

The rearrangement joins TRBV6-5 to TRBJ2-7; the D is unclear. Trimming took 2 bases from V and 3 from J, leaving 11 bases between them. CDR1 is MNHEY, CDR2 SVGAGI, per germline. This CDR3 is 14 amino acids long. Here the CDR3 reads CASSYGRQGYEQYF. The CDR3 DNA reads TGTGCCAGCAGTTACGGCCGGCAAGGCTACGAGCAGTACTTC.

The table lists this clonotype with a few counts. The chain has TRBV19 and TRBJ2-7; D may correspond to TRBD1 or TRBD2 (5 bases each). CDR3 length: 15 residues. The germline V gene has CDR1 LNHDA and CDR2 SQIVND (reference sequence). V shed 6 bases and J shed 6 bases, with 21 bases lying between them. Here the CDR3 reads CASSAVGQGPSEQYF. DNA for the CDR3: TGTGCCAGTAGCGCGGTCGGGCAGGGACCCAGCGAGCAGTACTTC.

This clonotype came up a few times. V and J are TRBV19 and TRBJ2-3; D is unclear. The CDR3 sequence is 13 residues long. With 0 bases removed from V and 0 bases from J, the gap between germline ends came to 1 base. Germline V gene sequence: CDR1 LNHDA, CDR2 SQIVND (reference sequence). The CDR3 nucleotides read TGTGCCAGTAGTATAGAAAGCACAGATACGCAGTATTTT. Its translation is CASSIESTDTQYF. Full variable domain (rest looked up from reference TRBV19 and TRBJ2-3): DGGITQSPKYLFRKEGQNVTLSCEQNLNHDAMYWYRQDPGQGLRLIYYSQIVNDFQKGDIAEGYSVSREKKESFPLTVTSAQKNPTAFYLCASSIESTDTQYFGPGTRLTVL.

There are a few counts of this clonotype. The chain combines TRBV20-1 with TRBJ1-5, with D possibly TRBD1 on 5 matching bases. The germline CDR1 and CDR2 sequences are DFQATT and SNEGSKA (reference sequence). CDR3 size: 13 residues. Between the trimmed V and J ends, which lost 6 bases and 3 bases, there was a span of 12 bases. The CDR3: CSAGGLNNQPQHF. The CDR3 region has the DNA TGCAGTGCGGGGGGACTGAACAATCAGCCCCAGCATTTT.

This clonotype has more than one count but fewer than ten. The chain employs TRBV6-1 and TRBJ2-7, with 13 positions matching TRBD2. Unmatched junction bases numbered 5, after V lost 6 bases and J lost 6 bases. This CDR3 region has 14 residues. Germline V CDR1 and CDR2: MNHNS, SASEGT. CDR3 in DNA: TGTGCCAGCAGCACGGGACTAGCGGGATCCGAGCAGTACTTC. It specifies CASSTGLAGSEQYF.

This clonotype was picked up a small number of times. The CDR3 sequence: CASSLFPAGGRETQYF. The CDR3 coding sequence is TGTGCCAGCAGCTTATTTCCAGCGGGAGGGCGAGAGACCCAGTACTTC. The chain uses TRBV7-3 and TRBJ2-5; the match to TRBD2 covers 10 bases. The CDR3 spans 16 residues. CDR1 is SGHTA, CDR2 FQGTGA, per germline. J was trimmed by 4 bases and V by 2 bases; bases with no gene match: 7.

In its sample, this clonotype was seen a few times. The V call is TRBV7-9, the J call TRBJ1-5; D perhaps matches TRBD1 (5 bases). Trimming removed 5 bases at V and 4 bases at J, with 9 bases between. The length of the CDR3 is 13 residues. Per the germline V gene, CDR1 is SEHNR and CDR2 is FQNEAQ (reference sequence). CDR3 nucleotide sequence: TGTGCCAGCAGCCTCGACAGTAATCAGCCCCAGCATTTT. Protein: CASSLDSNQPQHF. Full variable domain (outside the CDR3, taken from reference TRBV7-9 and TRBJ1-5): DTGVSQNPRHKITKRGQNVTFRCDPISEHNRLYWYRQTLGQGPEFLTYFQNEAQLEKSRLLSDRFSAERPKGSFSTLEIQRTEQGDSAMYLCASSLDSNQPQHFGDGTRLSIL.

The V gene is TRBV7-8, the J gene TRBJ2-7; D unresolved. V lost 5 bases and J lost 2, with 10 bases in between. Per germline, CDR1 SGHVS and CDR2 FQNEAQ. CDR3 size: 13 residues. CDR3 DNA: TGTGCCAGCAGCGCGAGTAGGGCCTACGAGCAGTACTTC. This codes for CASSASRAYEQYF.

The chain links TRBV19 to TRBJ2-1; 7 bases map to TRBD2. The J segment lost 0 bases and the V segment lost 5 bases, leaving 4 bases of the junction unmatched. CDR3 size: 15 residues. Germline CDR1 reads LNHDA; CDR2 reads SQIVND (reference sequence). CDR3 in amino acids: CASSDGGSSYNEQFF. CDR3 nucleotides: TGTGCCAGTAGTGACGGGGGGAGCTCCTACAATGAGCAGTTCTTC.

This chain connects TRBV6-2 or TRBV6-3 to TRBJ2-1; 8 bases line up with TRBD2. In germline, CDR1 is MNHEY, CDR2 SVGEGT. V lost 6 bases and J lost 6; bases outside the gene matches: 7. The CDR3 is made up of 14 amino acids. CDR3 loop: CASSSSGSGNEQFF. CDR3 DNA sequence: TGTGCCAGCAGCTCGAGCGGGAGTGGCAATGAGCAGTTCTTC.

The V gene is TRBV7-9, the J gene TRBJ1-2; unclear D gene. Between the trimmed V and J ends, which lost 1 base and 0 bases, there was a span of 9 bases. CDR3 length equals 15 residues. Germline V lookup: CDR1 SEHNR, CDR2 FQNEAQ (reference sequence). The CDR3 coding sequence is TGTGCCAGCAGCTTAGGCGGCGGAGCTAACTATGGCTACACCTTC. It is translated as CASSLGGGANYGYTF.

The gene calls are TRBV27 and TRBJ2-1; no clear D gene. Per the germline V gene, CDR1 is MNHEY and CDR2 is SMNVEV (reference sequence). This CDR3 region has 15 residues. V gave up 6 bases and J gave up 8 bases, with 20 bases separating them. CDR3 DNA: TGTGCCAGCAGCCGTACAGTGTCCACAATGGATGAGCAGTTCTTC. It yields the protein CASSRTVSTMDEQFF.

This clonotype was seen a few times. V is TRBV27 and J is TRBJ2-2; D is undetermined. Trimming removed 7 bases from V and 6 bases from J, with 15 bases in between. The CDR3 extends over 14 amino acids. Germline V gives CDR1 MNHEY, CDR2 SMNVEV (reference sequence). The CDR3 loop reads CASTLSSLSGELFF. The CDR3 nucleotides are TGTGCCAGCACCTTAAGCAGTCTTTCCGGGGAGCTGTTTTTT.

The gene calls are TRBV30 and TRBJ2-7; a possible D gene is TRBD2 (5 bases). Trimming pared 4 bases from V and 8 bases from J, leaving 21 bases between. CDR1 and CDR2 from the germline V gene are GTSNPN and SVGIG (reference sequence). There are 14 residues in the CDR3. For the CDR3, the DNA is TGTGCCTGGACTAAGGGCGGCCGGACTGCTCAGCAGTACTTC. It encodes CAWTKGGRTAQQYF.

CDR3 DNA sequence: TGTGCCAGCAGGTGGACAGGGGGCACAGATACGCAGTATTTT. It is translated as CASRWTGGTDTQYF. The chain is built from TRBV2 and TRBJ2-3, with 9 bases fitting TRBD1. Unmatched junction bases numbered 2, after V lost 6 bases and J lost 1 base. This CDR3 has 14 residues. The germline CDR1 and CDR2 sequences are SNHLY and FYNNEI.

This clonotype was detected a few times. The chain combines TRBV24-1 with TRBJ2-1; D possibly corresponds to TRBD2 (6 bases). V gave up 3 bases and J gave up 5 bases, with 13 bases separating them. The germline V gene has CDR1 KGHDR and CDR2 SFDVKD. The CDR3 covers 15 residues. The CDR3 bases are TGTGCCACCAGTGATATGGCTAGCGCCAACAATGAGCAGTTCTTC. It translates to CATSDMASANNEQFF.

V and J are TRBV15 and TRBJ2-4, with D possibly TRBD1 on 6 matching bases. Trimming stripped 7 bases from V and 6 bases from J, with 13 bases between. The CDR3 is 13 residues long. Germline assignment: CDR1 LNHNV and CDR2 YYDKDF (reference sequence). CDR3 sequence reads: CATTQGFGNIQYF. The CDR3 DNA reads as TGTGCCACCACCCAGGGGTTTGGAAACATTCAGTACTTC.

This clonotype was recorded a few times. This chain joins TRBV2 and TRBJ2-6; no definite D call. Germline-derived CDR1 and CDR2 are SNHLY and FYNNEI. The CDR3 sequence is 14 residues long. CDR3 DNA: TGTGCTGGGTTAGAACTATCTGGGGCCAACGTCCTGACTTTC. The encoded protein is CAGLELSGANVLTF.

The chain combines TRBV11-2 with TRBJ2-5; D ambiguous. V lost 2 bases and J 1 base, leaving 8 bases between the germline ends. CDR3 size: 14 residues. Germline V lookup: CDR1 SGHAT, CDR2 FQNNGV. The CDR3 spells CASSLSVAQETQYF. CDR3 bases: TGTGCCAGCAGCTTAAGTGTAGCCCAAGAGACCCAGTACTTC. The complete variable domain, with remaining parts taken from reference TRBV11-2 and TRBJ2-5, reads EAGVAQSPRYKIIEKRQSVAFWCNPISGHATLYWYQQILGQGPKLLIQFQNNGVVDDSQLPKDRFSAERLKGVDSTLKIQPAKLEDSAVYLCASSLSVAQETQYFGPGTRLLVL.